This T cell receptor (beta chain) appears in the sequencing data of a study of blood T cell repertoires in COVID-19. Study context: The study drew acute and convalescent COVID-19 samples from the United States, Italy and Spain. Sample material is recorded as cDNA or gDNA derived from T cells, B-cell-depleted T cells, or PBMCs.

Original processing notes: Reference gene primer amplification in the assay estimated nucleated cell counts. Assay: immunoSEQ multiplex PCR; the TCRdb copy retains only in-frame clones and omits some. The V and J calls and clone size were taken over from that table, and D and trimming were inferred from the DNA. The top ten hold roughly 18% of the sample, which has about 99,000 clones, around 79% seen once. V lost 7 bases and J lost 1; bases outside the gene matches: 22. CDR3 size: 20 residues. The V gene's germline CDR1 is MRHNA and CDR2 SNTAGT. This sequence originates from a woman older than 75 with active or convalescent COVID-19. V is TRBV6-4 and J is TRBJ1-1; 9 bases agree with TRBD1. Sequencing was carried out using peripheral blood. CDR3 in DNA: TGTGCCAGCAACAATATAGGCTCCGGGACAGGGTTAAGGGAGAACACTGAAGCTTTCTTT. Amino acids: CASNNIGSGTGLRENTEAFF.